This record looks at one TCR beta chain sequence and its context. This clonotype appeared many times. The clone's antigen remains unknown. Base-call qualities are not available, and no considerably larger clone is one nucleotide away. The sample originates from a study of early T cells in non-severe SARS-CoV-2 infection (dated by TCRdb to about 2021). Background for the entire study: Bulk RNA from unsorted whole blood was used for TCR sequencing, so alpha and beta chains could not be paired.

Library prep was done by 5' RACE. The run used a NextSeq 500. In the TCR library protocol, unique molecular identifiers were attached to individual cDNA molecules to correct for PCR bias and sequencing error. Both TCR alpha and beta chains were sequenced, and tight co-correlation was observed between alpha and beta sequence abundances in each sample. The authors' analysis ran thus. Decombinator V4 was used to perform V gene, J gene and CDR3 annotation of TCR sequences. Expanded TCRs were defined as changing significantly between any two time points under a Poisson model with p below 0.0001. TCR abundances were normalised to the total number of TCRs sequenced per sample and expressed as counts per million. MAIT TCRs were defined by TRAV1-2 paired with TRAJ12, TRAJ20 or TRAJ33, and iNKT TCRs by TRAV10 paired with TRAJ18. VDJdb, accessed 1 November 2021, was searched for CMV, EBV and SARS-CoV-2 annotated TCRs, excluding TCRs annotated for multiple antigens. TCRdb reanalyzed the raw reads on its own, using fastp at Q25 for trimming and MiXCR for clone calling, and kept in-frame beta chains. Rows with one shared CDR3 protein collapse into an entry with the most common genes and DNA. Clone size and V and J calls follow TCRdb, not the original study. For this sample the table gives about 81,000 distinct CDR3 sequences, of which about 6.5% were detected only once. Of the sample, 6.5% to 9% falls within the top ten clones.

This was a case-control study nested in a cohort of healthcare workers in London, UK, who had nasopharyngeal swab PCR tests and blood samples taken every week. Between 23 and 31 March 2020, the week of the UK lockdown, healthcare workers were enrolled and then followed up weekly for as long as 16 weeks. The paper's findings and limits, for the study overall: VDJdb matching was skewed toward anti-spike CD8 responses, so virus-specific expansions were likely underestimated and private and CD4 specificities were missed.

CDR1 SGDLS and CDR2 YYNGEE were looked up in the germline V gene. Reading from cysteine to phenylalanine, the CDR3 counts 14 amino acids. Only CDR3 DNA is held: 42 bases, read in frame from base 1. Trimming removed 0 bases from V and 0 bases from J, leaving 4 bases between the germline ends. Source material: whole blood. This clonotype originated in an adult who was a healthcare worker with PCR-confirmed SARS-CoV-2 infection or an uninfected control (not recorded which). The chain is assembled from TRBV9 and TRBJ1-3; the D gene is unclear. CDR3 loop: CASSVGSSGNTIYF. The DNA sequence is as follows: TGTGCCAGCAGCGTAGGGAGCTCTGGAAACACCATATATTTT.